This entry lists 32 T cell receptor beta chains sequenced from one sample in a study of siplizumab effects on memory and regulatory T cells. Clones were sequenced by immunoSEQ multiplex PCR, and TCRdb holds only the in-frame ones, with some missing. The sample carries around 99,000 clones, about 90% recorded once. Material for sequencing was Tregs sorted from blood. The receptors were sampled from a human donor in good health.

The chain joins TRBV5-4 to TRBJ2-7; D is undetermined. The V end lost 2 bases, the J end lost 0 bases, and 9 bases lay between the germline ends. This CDR3 spans 14 amino acids. Per germline, CDR1 SGHNT and CDR2 YYREEE (reference sequence). The CDR3 here is CASSFGGLSYEQYF. The CDR3 DNA reads as TGTGCCAGCAGCTTCGGCGGTCTCTCCTACGAGCAGTACTTC. The full variable domain, completed using reference TRBV5-4 and TRBJ2-7, is ETGVTQSPTHLIKTRGQQVTLRCSSQSGHNTVSWYQQALGQGPQFIFQYYREEENGRGNFPPRFSGLQFPNYSSELNVNALELDDSALYLCASSFGGLSYEQYFGPGTRLTVT.

The rearrangement links TRBV7-9 to TRBJ1-2; TRBD1 is a possible D gene (5 bases). Trimming cost V 4 bases and J 4 bases, with 16 bases left between them. This CDR3 is 15 amino acids long. Germline V gene data show CDR1 as SEHNR and CDR2 as FQNEAQ (reference sequence). The CDR3 sequence is CASSSATAVGYGYTF. CDR3 DNA sequence: TGTGCCAGCAGCTCAGCGACAGCCGTCGGCTATGGCTACACCTTC.

The V call is TRBV15, the J call TRBJ1-5, with D maybe TRBD1 (6 bases). The V gene's germline CDR1 is LNHNV and CDR2 YYDKDF (reference sequence). V was shortened by 1 base and J by 7 bases, with 14 bases between the two germline ends. The CDR3 sequence is 15 residues long. In DNA form, the CDR3 reads TGTGCCACCAGCAGAGGCCGGGGGGCGGAACAGCCCCAGCATTTT. Its protein product is CATSRGRGAEQPQHF.

The gene calls are TRBV4-1 and TRBJ2-2; the match to TRBD2 covers 9 bases. The V and J ends lost 8 bases and 2 bases, in that order; junction bases with no gene match: 15. Germline V CDR1 and CDR2: MGHRA, YSYEKL. This CDR3 comprises 18 residues. CDR3 nucleotides: TGCGCCAGCGCCTTTGGACTAGCGCCCAGCGATAACACCGGGGAGCTGTTTTTT. It translates to CASAFGLAPSDNTGELFF.

V usage is TRBV10-1 and J usage is TRBJ1-4, with D possibly being TRBD1 (5 bases). This CDR3 has 13 residues. The V end was cut by 9 bases, the J end by 3 bases, with 11 bases between. Germline values: CDR1 WNHNN, CDR2 SYGVQD (reference sequence). The CDR3 spells CASNGTANEKLFF. The DNA for the CDR3 is TGCGCCAGTAACGGGACGGCTAATGAAAAACTGTTTTTT.

V gene TRBV6-5 combines with J gene TRBJ2-1; 14 bases fit TRBD2. The junction had 7 bases not matched to a gene; V was cut back by 7 bases and J by 8 bases. The CDR3 is made up of 15 amino acids. CDR1 MNHEY and CDR2 SVGAGI come from the germline V gene. This CDR3 is CASTSGTSGSYEQFF. CDR3 coding DNA: TGTGCCAGCACCTCCGGGACTAGCGGGAGCTATGAGCAGTTCTTC.

This sequence joins TRBV5-1 and TRBJ1-5, with a possible D match to TRBD1 (5 bases). CDR1 SGHRS and CDR2 YFSETQ come from the germline V gene. The V and J ends lost 2 bases and 7 bases respectively, with 13 bases between them. This CDR3 spans 14 amino acids. The CDR3 DNA reads as TGCGCCAGCAGCTTCCCAGGGAGGGAACAGCCCCAGCATTTT. Protein sequence: CASSFPGREQPQHF.

The V and J genes are TRBV5-1 and TRBJ2-2; 13 bases are a match to TRBD2. This CDR3 is built from 19 residues. Germline CDR1 is SGHRS and CDR2 is YFSETQ. The trim removed 0 bases at V and 6 bases at J, leaving 11 bases unmatched. CDR3 nucleotide sequence: TGCGCCAGCAGCTTGGCTGGTGCCGGGACTAGCGGGATGTCCGGGGAGCTGTTTTTT. It is translated as CASSLAGAGTSGMSGELFF. The complete variable domain, with remaining parts taken from reference TRBV5-1 and TRBJ2-2, reads KAGVTQTPRYLIKTRGQQVTLSCSPISGHRSVSWYQQTPGQGLQFLFEYFSETQRNKGNFPGRFSGRQFSNSRSEMNVSTLELGDSALYLCASSLAGAGTSGMSGELFFGEGSRLTVL.

This clone showed up just once. The J gene is TRBJ2-7, the V gene TRBV19; weak D call: TRBD2 (6 bases). There are 14 residues in the CDR3. The germline V gene has CDR1 LNHDA and CDR2 SQIVND (reference sequence). V was pared by 3 bases and J by 3 bases, with 12 bases between. Here the CDR3 reads CASSMGHGGYEQYF. DNA for the CDR3: TGTGCCAGTAGTATGGGCCACGGGGGCTACGAGCAGTACTTC.

This chain uses TRBV5-4 with TRBJ1-5; D is ambiguous. The germline V gene has CDR1 SGHNT and CDR2 YYREEE (reference sequence). The V end lost 5 bases, the J end lost 0 bases, and 12 bases lay between the germline ends. This CDR3 comprises 15 residues. The CDR3 is CASSSDLDSNQPQHF. As DNA, the CDR3 is TGTGCCAGCAGTTCGGACCTAGATAGCAATCAGCCCCAGCATTTT.

The CDR3 loop is CASTPRSGRADTQYF. Written as DNA, the CDR3 is TGCGCCAGCACCCCTAGGAGCGGGAGGGCCGATACGCAGTATTTT. The rearrangement joins TRBV4-1 to TRBJ2-3, with 10 bases aligning to TRBD2. V lost 7 bases, J lost 6 bases, and 10 bases stayed unmatched. The CDR3 consists of 15 residues. Germline V lookup: CDR1 MGHRA, CDR2 YSYEKL.

The chain has TRBV18 and TRBJ2-5; 7 positions agree with TRBD2. The CDR3 totals 16 residues. Germline lookup yields CDR1 KGHSH and CDR2 LQKENI. The V gene end was trimmed by 1 base and the J gene end by 9 bases; junction bases not matched to a gene: 14. The CDR3 nucleotides are TGTGCCAGCTCACCACGATCTAGCCCGAGCCGGGGGGCCCAGTACTTC. Protein: CASSPRSSPSRGAQYF.

The sample holds a few counts of this clone. This chain links TRBV4-1 with TRBJ2-5; 7 bases fit TRBD1. CDR1 and CDR2 (germline): MGHRA, YSYEKL. V was clipped by 4 bases and J by 2 bases; unmatched bases: 10. CDR3 length equals 16 residues. For the CDR3, the DNA is TGCGCCAGCAGCCCAATTTTCGGGACAGTTCAAGAGACCCAGTACTTC. This encodes CASSPIFGTVQETQYF.

The chain links TRBV7-2 to TRBJ2-7; D unresolved. The germline V gene has CDR1 SGHTA and CDR2 FQGNSA. Trimming took 5 bases from V and 2 from J, leaving 13 bases between them. The CDR3 totals 14 residues. The CDR3 region has the DNA TGTGCCAGCAGCGTCCGTCTAGAGGCCTACGAGCAGTACTTC. This codes for CASSVRLEAYEQYF.

This rearrangement joins TRBV5-4 to TRBJ2-5; 10 positions agree with TRBD1. V was pared by 3 bases and J by 5 bases, with 7 bases of the junction left unmatched. The CDR3 loop spans 15 amino acids. Germline CDR1 SGHNT, CDR2 YYREEE (reference sequence). CDR3: CASSWGGQGRETQYF. In nucleotides, the CDR3 is TGTGCCAGCAGCTGGGGGGGACAGGGGAGGGAGACCCAGTACTTC.

The V and J genes are TRBV14 and TRBJ1-2; possible D gene TRBD1, 6 bases. Trimming stripped 2 bases from V and 4 bases from J, with 17 bases between. The germline gives CDR1 SGHDN, CDR2 FVKESK. There are 16 residues in the CDR3. CDR3 coding DNA: TGTGCCAGCAGCCAAACAACAGGGAGGATCTTCTATGGCTACACCTTC. Its translation: CASSQTTGRIFYGYTF.

The J gene is TRBJ1-6, the V gene TRBV19; 7 bases match TRBD1. The CDR3 extends over 14 amino acids. V dropped 4 bases and J dropped 7; count of bases not matched to a gene: 4. Germline-derived CDR1 and CDR2 are LNHDA and SQIVND (reference sequence). The CDR3 DNA reads TGTGCCAGTAGTAGGCCGGGACAGAATTCACCCCTCCACTTT. This encodes CASSRPGQNSPLHF.

In DNA form, the CDR3 reads TGTGCCATCAACGCAGGGGTGCAATACGAGCAGTACTTC. It translates to CAINAGVQYEQYF. The chain couples TRBV10-3 to TRBJ2-7; D is perhaps TRBD1 (6 bases). The CDR3 has 13 residues. Germline V lookup: CDR1 ENHRY, CDR2 SYGVKD. V lost 7 bases to trimming and J lost 4 bases, with 14 bases between them.

The chain joins TRBV11-3 to TRBJ1-5; D is perhaps TRBD1 (6 bases). The CDR3 length is 14 residues. CDR1 is SGHNT and CDR2 is YENEEA in the germline V gene. Between the trimmed V and J ends, which lost 6 bases and 0 bases, there was a span of 9 bases. This CDR3 is CASRRQDSNQPQHF. The CDR3, as DNA: TGTGCCAGCAGGCGACAGGATAGCAATCAGCCCCAGCATTTT.

The rearrangement uses TRBV5-4 and TRBJ1-2; D perhaps matches TRBD1 (6 bases). The germline V gene has CDR1 SGHNT and CDR2 YYREEE (reference sequence). Between the trimmed V and J ends, which lost 4 bases and 4 bases, there was a span of 14 bases. The CDR3 is made up of 14 amino acids. CDR3 residues: CASSTGQTRYGYTF. CDR3 bases: TGTGCCAGCAGCACCGGACAGACGCGCTATGGCTACACCTTC.

This clone has just one count. The sample carries other DNA sequences with the same CDR3. The chain carries TRBV6-5 and TRBJ1-2; no clear D. V was cut by 0 bases and J by 2 bases, with 4 bases left in between. This CDR3 is 13 amino acids long. CDR1 and CDR2 (germline): MNHEY, SVGAGI. The CDR3 bases are TGTGCCAGCAGTTACTCCGTGAACTATGGCTACACCTTC. Protein sequence: CASSYSVNYGYTF.

The V gene is TRBV5-3, the J gene TRBJ1-1, with D unresolved. TRBV5-3 is assigned to the ORF class and has an uncertain function. The CDR3 covers 13 residues. V was cut by 10 bases and J by 1 base, with 14 bases left in between. In nucleotides, the CDR3 is TGTGCCGGAGTAGTGGGTCAGAACACTGAAGCTTTCTTT. This encodes CAGVVGQNTEAFF.

This clone was detected ten times or more. V and J are TRBV7-9 and TRBJ2-7; D is undetermined. In germline, CDR1 is SEHNR, CDR2 FQNEAQ (reference sequence). This CDR3 has 14 residues. Trimming left V 1 base short and J 6 bases short, with 13 bases between. DNA of the CDR3: TGTGCCAGCAGCTTAGACCTTCCAAGAAGCGAGCAGTACTTC. Encoded protein: CASSLDLPRSEQYF.

The chain carries TRBV6-1 and TRBJ1-4; 9 nucleotides agree with TRBD1. The CDR3 length is 16 residues. J was trimmed by 8 bases and V by 4 bases; bases with no gene match: 11. Germline V gives CDR1 MNHNS, CDR2 SASEGT. As DNA, the CDR3 is TGTGCCAGCAGTGTAGACTTACAGGGGGCAAGAGAAAAACTGTTTTTT. Translated: CASSVDLQGAREKLFF.

This clone was recorded once. CDR3 protein: CASSPGTGVGNTIYF. The CDR3 DNA follows: TGTGCCAGCAGCCCCGGGACAGGGGTGGGGAACACCATATATTTT. V is TRBV7-3 and J is TRBJ1-3; TRBD1 agrees at 10 bases. V shed 5 bases, J shed 7 bases, and the junction held 8 bases outside the gene matches. The CDR3 contains 15 residues. The germline gives CDR1 SGHTA, CDR2 FQGTGA.

V and J are TRBV7-8 and TRBJ2-1; D perhaps matches TRBD1 (6 bases). V was cut by 5 bases and J by 6 bases, with 14 bases left in between. Germline V gene lookup returns CDR1 SGHVS and CDR2 FQNEAQ. There are 14 residues in the CDR3. The CDR3, as DNA: TGTGCCAGCAGCCCACAGGGATCGGGCAATGAGCAGTTCTTC. Its translation: CASSPQGSGNEQFF. Full variable domain (remainder filled in from reference TRBV7-8 and TRBJ2-1): GAGVSQSPRYKVAKRGQDVALRCDPISGHVSLFWYQQALGQGPEFLTYFQNEAQLDKSGLPSDRFFAERPEGSVSTLKIQRTQQEDSAVYLCASSPQGSGNEQFFGPGTRLTVL.

The chain couples TRBV6-5 to TRBJ1-2, with D possibly being TRBD1 (5 bases). Germline-derived CDR1 and CDR2 are MNHEY and SVGAGI. The CDR3 runs 16 residues. V lost 2 bases and J lost 8, with 21 bases in between. The CDR3 sequence: CASSYLQGVGPPGYTF. The DNA for the CDR3 is TGTGCCAGCAGTTACCTCCAGGGAGTAGGGCCGCCAGGCTACACCTTC.

The chain's CDR3 is CASRLTGGTGELFF. The CDR3 nucleotides read TGTGCCAGCAGGTTGACAGGGGGCACCGGGGAGCTGTTTTTT. The chain couples TRBV2 to TRBJ2-2, with 9 nucleotides matching TRBD1. Germline V lookup: CDR1 SNHLY, CDR2 FYNNEI. Germline trimming cut 6 bases from V and 4 bases from J; bases unmatched to any gene: 3. The CDR3 totals 14 residues.

The chain recombines TRBV19 with TRBJ1-2; weak D call: TRBD1 (5 bases). The germline V and J ends were trimmed by 5 bases and 6 bases, with 10 bases remaining between them. Germline V CDR1 and CDR2: LNHDA, SQIVND (reference sequence). The CDR3 has 12 residues. Written as DNA, the CDR3 is TGTGCCAGTAGTGAGGGACGGGATGGCTACACCTTC. It yields the protein CASSEGRDGYTF.

The gene calls are TRBV10-3 and TRBJ2-5, with D tentatively TRBD2 (6 bases). V was shortened by 1 base and J by 4 bases, with 10 bases between the two germline ends. The germline gives CDR1 ENHRY, CDR2 SYGVKD. This CDR3 has 14 residues. The CDR3 DNA sequence: TGTGCCATCAGTGAGTATCGGGGAGGAGAGACCCAGTACTTC. It is translated as CAISEYRGGETQYF.

This chain links TRBV14 with TRBJ2-7; D not resolved. The CDR3 is made up of 11 amino acids. Trimming cost V 3 bases and J 0 bases, with 0 bases left between them. Per the germline V gene, CDR1 is SGHDN and CDR2 is FVKESK. The DNA of the CDR3 is TGTGCCAGCAGCCACTCCTACGAGCAGTACTTC. This codes for CASSHSYEQYF.

This rearrangement joins TRBV6-5 to TRBJ2-1; 8 bases fit TRBD2. Germline CDR1 and CDR2: MNHEY and SVGAGI. The CDR3 contains 15 residues. V dropped 7 bases and J dropped 5; count of bases not matched to a gene: 10. DNA of the CDR3: TGTGCCAGCACCCACGGTAGCGGGAATCACAATGAGCAGTTCTTC. Translating it yields CASTHGSGNHNEQFF.